Detailed here is one T cell receptor (beta chain). Its antigen is unknown. This entry comes from a study of shared clonotypes between healthy human individuals. Notes on the study in general: Having only a few donors restricted how much genetic and exposure-history diversity was captured.

Several immunoSEQ 96-well plates shared each subset's DNA, each plate a replicate. Ten immunoSEQ deep assay plates held the unsorted PBMC DNA. This table comes from immunoSEQ multiplex PCR, and its TCRdb copy is limited to in-frame clones, with some not included. This sample has some 490,000 clones, with roughly 80% found just once. V was shortened by 0 bases and J by 7 bases, with 15 bases between the two germline ends. Germline assignment: CDR1 MGHRA and CDR2 YSYEKL. The CDR3 sequence is 16 residues long. This sequence was found in a middle-aged woman in good health. Some clones in this sample may be carry-over from other donors' samples. The rearrangement uses TRBV4-1 and TRBJ1-4; possible D gene TRBD1, 6 bases. The sequenced sample was PBMCs. The CDR3 DNA is TGCGCCAGCAGCCAAGATCCCTACAGGGTGGGTGAAAAACTGTTTTTT. It is translated as CASSQDPYRVGEKLFF.